The 30 T cell receptor beta chains below were found in one sample sequenced in a study of breast tumors, draining lymph nodes, adjacent tissues. Each CDR3 protein gets one entry after TCRdb re-called the multiplex PCR reads with MiXCR. The sample carries 290,000 or so distinct CDR3 sequences, 30% to 35% recorded once. Breast cancer patients provided tissue from their axillary draining lymph nodes. Sequenced sample: axillary lymph node tissue. These receptors were taken from a female donor with breast cancer. Some clones in this sample may be carry-over from other donors' samples.

This rearrangement joins TRBV29-1 to TRBJ1-1, with a possible D match to TRBD1 (6 bases). The germline CDR1 and CDR2 sequences are SQVTM and ANQGSEA. The CDR3 is 13 amino acids. Trimming cost V 4 bases and J 4 bases, with 13 bases left between them. The CDR3 region is CSVAQRTVTEAFF. In nucleotides, the CDR3 is TGCAGCGTTGCGCAGAGGACAGTCACTGAAGCTTTCTTT.

The chain has TRBV20-1 and TRBJ1-3, with D unclear. The CDR3 has 14 amino acids. Trimming shortened V by 3 bases and J by 9 bases, and 18 bases separated the two germline ends. CDR1 is DFQATT, CDR2 SNEGSKA, per germline (reference sequence). The CDR3 bases are TGCAGTGCTAGCCGTGACAACTCTGAAAGCACCATATATTTT. Its protein product is CSASRDNSESTIYF.

Regarding this clonotype: A single base separates this from a much larger clone, so it may be a read error. Since no conserved phenylalanine or tryptophan closes the CDR3, a read error is the likely cause. The chain combines TRBV24-1 with TRBJ2-5, with a possible D match to TRBD2 (6 bases). CDR1 is KGHDR, CDR2 SFDVKD, per germline. Trimming shortened V by 3 bases and J by 4 bases, and 23 bases separated the two germline ends. The CDR3 length is 18 residues. The CDR3 DNA follows: TGTGCCACCAGTGATACGGGCGGGGACGGACCACTCCGAGAGACCCAGTACCTC. This codes for CATSDTGGDGPLRETQYL.

This clonotype was counted at least ten times. This chain joins TRBV6-2 or TRBV6-3 and TRBJ1-5, with D perhaps TRBD1 (6 bases). The CDR3 is made up of 14 amino acids. The ends were cut back, 5 bases at V and 0 bases at J, with 8 bases in the middle. The germline V gene has CDR1 MNHEY and CDR2 SVGEGT. CDR3 protein: CASSVTGSNQPQHF. The CDR3 coding sequence is TGTGCCAGCAGTGTGACAGGTAGCAATCAGCCCCAGCATTTT.

Turning to this clonotype: One base away lies a much larger clone, so this may be a sequencing read error. This chain uses TRBV5-4 with TRBJ2-7; 7 nucleotides align to TRBD1. Germline values: CDR1 SGHNT, CDR2 YYREEE (reference sequence). The CDR3 covers 14 residues. CDR3 sequence (DNA): TGTGCCAGCAGCATACAGGGGCGGACCTACGAGCAGCACTTC. This gives the protein CASSIQGRTYEQHF.

The chain joins TRBV24-1 to TRBJ1-5; 11 bases line up with TRBD1. CDR1 and CDR2 (germline): KGHDR, SFDVKD. The CDR3 is made up of 13 amino acids. V gave up 9 bases and J gave up 4 bases; unmatched junction bases: 1. CDR3: CATGTGGNQPQHF. CDR3 nucleotides: TGTGCCACCGGGACAGGGGGGAATCAGCCCCAGCATTTT.

On this clonotype itself: No conserved phenylalanine or tryptophan ends this CDR3, so it is likely a read error. The DNA is omitted, as the CDR3 cannot be located on it reliably, and the CDR3 follows TCRdb's listing. CDR3 residues: CASSLSGRPNLRFL. The gene calls are TRBV7-9 and TRBJ2-1; the table assigns TRBD2, which was not confirmed against the DNA. The CDR3 sequence runs 14 residues, both termini included. CDR1 and CDR2 (germline): SEHNR, FQNEAQ (reference sequence).

This clonotype was counted many times. V gene TRBV5-1 combines with J gene TRBJ2-1; TRBD1 aligns across 9 bases. The trim removed 4 bases at V and 6 bases at J, leaving 8 bases unmatched. The CDR3 length is 15 residues. CDR1 and CDR2 from the germline V gene are SGHRS and YFSETQ. CDR3 bases: TGCGCCAGCAGCCCGGGGGACAGGGTTGTCAATGAGCAGTTCTTC. The encoded protein is CASSPGDRVVNEQFF. Based on the CDR3 plus reference TRBV5-1 and TRBJ2-1, the full variable domain is KAGVTQTPRYLIKTRGQQVTLSCSPISGHRSVSWYQQTPGQGLQFLFEYFSETQRNKGNFPGRFSGRQFSNSRSEMNVSTLELGDSALYLCASSPGDRVVNEQFFGPGTRLTVL.

This clonotype was seen many times. The chain uses TRBV10-2 and TRBJ2-3, with D possibly matching TRBD2 (5 bases). V was trimmed by 4 bases and J by 3 bases, leaving 8 bases between them. Looked up from germline, CDR1 is WSHSY and CDR2 is SAAADI. This CDR3 is built from 13 residues. CDR3 in amino acids: CASSGAETDTQYF. CDR3 nucleotide sequence: TGCGCCAGCAGTGGAGCGGAAACAGATACGCAGTATTTT.

As to this clonotype: A much more abundant neighbour one base away suggests this may be a read error. The J gene is TRBJ2-1, the V gene TRBV12-3 or TRBV12-4; D unclear. There are 17 residues in the CDR3. The CDR3, as DNA: TGTGCCAGCAGGTACGGAATCGGCGAGAGCTCCTACAATGAGCGGTTCTTC. Protein: CASRYGIGESSYNERFF.

Comment on this clonotype: One end of the junction is discordant with germline, which a read error may explain. The J gene is TRBJ2-1, the V gene TRBV11-3; D ambiguous. CDR1 and CDR2 (germline): SGHNT, YENEEA. This CDR3 is 13 amino acids long. CDR3 bases: TGTGCCAGCAGCTCCCCGCCGACGGATGAGCAGCTCTTC. Amino acid sequence: CASSSPPTDEQLF.

This clonotype was observed a handful of times. A much bigger clone sits one base away, suggesting this may be a read error. CDR3 sequence reads: CSASGRHQETQYF. CDR3 DNA: TGCAGTGCTAGCGGGAGGCACCAAGAGACCCAGTACTTC. This chain links TRBV20-1 with TRBJ2-5; 7 bases are a match to TRBD2. With V trimmed by 3 bases and J by 0 bases, 1 base remained unmatched. This CDR3 comprises 13 residues. CDR1 is DFQATT and CDR2 is SNEGSKA in the germline V gene (reference sequence).

This clonotype was observed a handful of times. This chain connects TRBV28 to TRBJ2-7; 9 nucleotides match TRBD2. Germline loops: CDR1 MDHEN, CDR2 SYDVKM. The V gene end was trimmed by 7 bases and the J gene end by 5 bases; junction bases not matched to a gene: 9. This CDR3 is built from 14 residues. The CDR3 protein is CASTIAGAFDEQYF. The CDR3 DNA follows: TGTGCCAGCACCATAGCGGGAGCATTCGACGAGCAGTACTTC. Full variable domain (remainder filled in from reference TRBV28 and TRBJ2-7): DVKVTQSSRYLVKRTGEKVFLECVQDMDHENMFWYRQDPGLGLRLIYFSYDVKMKEKGDIPEGYSVSREKKERFSLILESASTNQTSMYLCASTIAGAFDEQYFGPGTRLTVT.

This clonotype was seen repeatedly, ten times or more. The V gene is TRBV7-6, the J gene TRBJ1-4, with no clear D. Deletions cut 1 base from V and 8 bases from J, with 14 bases between. The germline V gene has CDR1 SGHVS and CDR2 FNYEAQ. This CDR3 contains 15 residues. CDR3 nucleotides: TGTGCCAGCAGCTTAGGGAACGGGGATAACGAAAAACTGTTTTTT. It translates to CASSLGNGDNEKLFF.

This clonotype was found a few times. The V and J genes are TRBV5-4 and TRBJ2-7; 7 bases are a match to TRBD2. With 0 bases clipped from V and 4 bases from J, the junction kept 4 bases outside the gene matches. The CDR3 is made up of 14 amino acids. Germline loops: CDR1 SGHNT, CDR2 YYREEE (reference sequence). The chain's CDR3 is CASSLAGLGYEQYF. The CDR3 nucleotides are TGTGCCAGCAGCTTGGCTGGACTAGGTTACGAGCAGTACTTC.

This clonotype was recorded many times. J is TRBJ1-3 and V is TRBV11-3; D gene unclear. The CDR3 has 16 amino acids. V gave up 5 bases and J gave up 0 bases, with 14 bases separating them. Germline assignment: CDR1 SGHNT and CDR2 YENEEA. The CDR3 DNA reads as TGTGCCAGCAGCGGAGCCGGCTCCCACTCTGGAAACACCATATATTTT. Translation gives CASSGAGSHSGNTIYF.

The rearrangement links TRBV19 to TRBJ2-4; the D gene is possibly TRBD2 (7 bases). CDR3 size: 15 residues. The V gene's germline CDR1 is LNHDA and CDR2 SQIVND (reference sequence). Trimming cost V 4 bases and J 0 bases, with 10 bases left between them. CDR3 bases: TGTGCCAGTAGTAAAGGGGGGGTAGCCAAAAACATTCAGTACTTC. Translation: CASSKGGVAKNIQYF.

There are many counts of this clonotype. This chain joins TRBV15 and TRBJ2-1; 8 bases align to TRBD2. V trimming: 1 base; J trimming: 8 bases; junction bases outside the gene matches: 7. In germline, CDR1 is LNHNV, CDR2 YYDKDF (reference sequence). The CDR3 length is 15 residues. The CDR3: CATSRGGLEAYEQFF. CDR3 coding DNA: TGTGCCACCAGCAGAGGGGGACTAGAAGCGTATGAGCAGTTCTTC.

J is TRBJ2-7 and V is TRBV6-6; TRBD1 is a possible D gene (6 bases). The CDR3 runs 17 residues. CDR1 MNHNY and CDR2 SVGAGI come from the germline V gene (reference sequence). Trimming shortened V by 2 bases and J by 4 bases, and 21 bases separated the two germline ends. The CDR3 bases are TGTGCCAGCAGTTACCAGGCCACAAACCAGGGGTCGTACGAGCAGTACTTC. Translation gives CASSYQATNQGSYEQYF.

This clonotype was seen many times. The rearrangement links TRBV7-8 to TRBJ2-7, with D perhaps matching TRBD2 (6 bases). Germline V gene lookup returns CDR1 SGHVS and CDR2 FQNEAQ. This CDR3 has 16 amino acids. V was shortened by 1 base and J by 4 bases, with 17 bases between the two germline ends. CDR3 loop: CASSLDSPGDWYEQYF. CDR3 nucleotide sequence: TGTGCCAGCAGCTTAGATAGTCCGGGGGATTGGTACGAGCAGTACTTC.

As to this clonotype: Possible read error: a much larger clone is one base away. The chain employs TRBV11-1 and TRBJ2-1; 8 positions match TRBD2. Per germline, CDR1 SGHAT and CDR2 FQDESV (reference sequence). There are 15 residues in the CDR3. The CDR3 sequence: CASRSGSMEGNEQSF. CDR3 bases: TGTGCCAGCCGGAGCGGGAGTATGGAAGGGAATGAGCAGTCCTTC.

The chain carries TRBV7-2 and TRBJ2-7; 13 bases are a match to TRBD2. This CDR3 is 17 amino acids long. J lost 6 bases, V lost 6 bases, and 14 bases had no gene match. CDR1 is SGHTA and CDR2 is FQGNSA in the germline V gene. As DNA, the CDR3 is TGTGCCAGCAGTGCTACTAAGGGACTAGCGGGACGGCGCGAGCAGTACTTC. It specifies CASSATKGLAGRREQYF.

There are many counts of this clonotype. V and J are TRBV5-8 and TRBJ1-5; 8 bases match TRBD1. The CDR3 covers 15 residues. Germline lookup yields CDR1 SGHTS and CDR2 YDEGEE. The junction had 7 bases not matched to a gene; V was cut back by 7 bases and J by 1 base. The CDR3 coding sequence is TGTGCCAGCGACAGGGGCGGGTGGAGCAATCAGCCCCAGCATTTT. Its protein product is CASDRGGWSNQPQHF.

This clonotype was counted ten times or more. The chain joins TRBV20-1 to TRBJ2-7, with 7 positions matching TRBD2. Per germline, CDR1 DFQATT and CDR2 SNEGSKA (reference sequence). The CDR3 length is 14 residues. After removal of 3 bases from V and 3 bases from J, the junction contained 8 bases not matched to a gene. DNA for the CDR3: TGCAGTGCTAGTCCCCCAGGCGGGAGCTACGAGCAGTACTTC. It codes for CSASPPGGSYEQYF.

In the case of this clonotype: It may be a read error: a sequence one base away is much more abundant. The chain couples TRBV5-4 to TRBJ2-7; 9 bases line up with TRBD1. V shed 4 bases and J 0 bases; nucleotides not matched to a gene: 5. Looked up from germline, CDR1 is SGHNT and CDR2 is YYREEE (reference sequence). There are 15 residues in the CDR3. Here the CDR3 reads CASSRMTGGSYEQYF. CDR3 nucleotide sequence: TGTGCCAGCAGCCGCATGACAGGGGGCTCCTACGAGCAGTACTTC.

The rearrangement uses TRBV20-1 and TRBJ2-3; TRBD2 matches at 8 bases. Trimming cost V 6 bases and J 4 bases; bases outside gene matches: 6. From germline, CDR1 is DFQATT and CDR2 SNEGSKA (reference sequence). This CDR3 spans 13 amino acids. In nucleotides, the CDR3 is TGCAGTGCATATAGCGGGGTCGCAGATACGCAGTATTTT. Translation gives CSAYSGVADTQYF.

This clonotype was found many times. The chain links TRBV9 to TRBJ2-6; unclear D gene. The V gene lost 0 bases and the J gene lost 0 bases, with 10 bases spanning the gap. The length of the CDR3 is 17 residues. CDR1 is SGDLS and CDR2 is YYNGEE in the germline V gene. DNA for the CDR3: TGTGCCAGCAGCGTAGCAGCCCATAGCTCTGGGGCCAACGTCCTGACTTTC. Its protein product is CASSVAAHSSGANVLTF.

To note about this clonotype: A much larger clone differs from this one at a single base, so this may be a read error. The V call is TRBV20-1, the J call TRBJ2-3, with unresolved D. The CDR3 covers 14 residues. Germline V CDR1 and CDR2: DFQATT, SNEGSKA (reference sequence). CDR3 in DNA: TGCAGTGCCCCGCCCCTAGTGGGCACAGCTACGCAGTATTTT. It yields the protein CSAPPLVGTATQYF.

The V call is TRBV5-1, the J call TRBJ1-2, with 9 bases lining up with TRBD1. V dropped 2 bases and J dropped 4; count of bases not matched to a gene: 9. CDR1 is SGHRS and CDR2 is YFSETQ in the germline V gene. The CDR3 loop spans 16 amino acids. CDR3 coding DNA: TGCGCCAGCAGCTTCATAAGGACAGGGGCGCTCTATGGCTACACCTTC. It encodes CASSFIRTGALYGYTF.

This clonotype was found a few times. This may arise from a read error, as a much more abundant clone is one base away. The chain employs TRBV6-4 and TRBJ1-4; 7 positions match TRBD1. The CDR3 is 14 residues long. CDR1 and CDR2 (germline): MRHNA, SNTAGT. Losses at the gene ends were 6 bases for V and 8 bases for J; bases not matched to a gene: 9. The CDR3 region is CASRQTGTKEKLFF. The CDR3 DNA follows: TGTGCCAGCAGGCAGACAGGGACGAAAGAAAAACTGTTTTTT.